The source of this T cell receptor beta chain is a study of blood T cell repertoires in COVID-19. Study-level background: Researchers got acute and convalescent COVID-19 samples from the United States, Italy and Spain.

Per the germline V gene, CDR1 is SGDLS and CDR2 is YYNGEE. The CDR3 totals 18 residues. The trim removed 0 bases at V and 0 bases at J, leaving 7 bases unmatched. In its sample, this clone was seen a few times. As processed by the authors: Reference gene primers were amplified, and this amplification served to estimate nucleated cell counts. The method was immunoSEQ multiplex PCR; TCRdb's version includes in-frame clones alone and lacks a portion of them. V, J and clone size are those of that table, while D and trimming were read from the DNA. The table lists around 37,000 clones, around 90% of them singletons.

Sequences were obtained from peripheral blood. This sequence originates from a man aged 45-60 years with active or convalescent COVID-19. The chain recombines TRBV9 with TRBJ2-1, with TRBD2 identical over 9 bases. CDR3 in DNA: TGTGCCAGCAGCGTAGAGGGGGGTAGCGGGAGCTCCTACAATGAGCAGTTCTTC. This translates into CASSVEGGSGSSYNEQFF.